These 6 T cell receptor beta chains came from one sample sequenced in a study of a mutant IDH1 vaccine in newly diagnosed glioma. Sequencing was performed with immunoSEQ multiplex PCR; in TCRdb, only in-frame clones are kept and a portion is missing. The data hold tens of thousands of clones, with 85% observed a single time. Indicated time point: week 23, last vaccination. Alongside topical imiquimod, each dose of vaccine comprised 300 ug of mutant IDH1 20-mer peptide. No antigen has been assigned to these receptors. Sample: PBMCs, taken from a glioma patient whose treatment included an IDH1 peptide vaccine. These receptors all come from a man aged 30-40 years with glioma. Some clones in this sample may be carry-over from other donors' samples.

V and J are TRBV30 and TRBJ1-1; no clear D gene. V was cut by 4 bases and J by 2 bases, with 11 bases left in between. CDR1 is GTSNPN, CDR2 SVGIG, per germline (reference sequence). This CDR3 region has 13 residues. The CDR3 DNA is TGTGCCTGGAACCCTTACAGAAACACTGAAGCTTTCTTT. Protein sequence: CAWNPYRNTEAFF.

This clone was recorded only once. V and J are TRBV27 and TRBJ1-1; D gene uncertain. The V gene's germline CDR1 is MNHEY and CDR2 SMNVEV (reference sequence). The V end was cut by 6 bases, the J end by 4 bases, with 9 bases between. The CDR3 has 12 residues. The DNA of the CDR3 is TGTGCCAGCAGGGCCCTCGCCACTGAAGCTTTCTTT. Translating it yields CASRALATEAFF.

The chain couples TRBV5-1 to TRBJ2-2, with D uncertain. Trimming left V 0 bases short and J 5 bases short, with 8 bases between. The CDR3 contains 14 residues. Germline loops: CDR1 SGHRS, CDR2 YFSETQ. The CDR3 sequence: CASSLGDPTGELFF. In nucleotides, the CDR3 is TGCGCCAGCAGCTTGGGAGATCCGACCGGGGAGCTGTTTTTT.

With regard to this clone: With only one base between it and a far larger clone, this is likely a read error. The same CDR3 arises from other DNA sequences in this sample as well. The chain couples TRBV30 to TRBJ1-5; D gene unclear. This CDR3 spans 13 amino acids. Germline V lookup: CDR1 GTSNPN, CDR2 SVGIG (reference sequence). The CDR3 sequence: CAWSRDLREPQHF. The CDR3 DNA reads TGTGCCTGGAGCAGAGACCTAAGGGAGCCCCAGCACTTT.

The J gene is TRBJ2-4, the V gene TRBV7-2; D remains ambiguous. In germline, CDR1 is SGHTA, CDR2 FQGNSA. V dropped 4 bases and J dropped 9 bases, with 10 bases sitting between them. The CDR3 is 12 residues long. The CDR3 is CASSSESGIQYF. CDR3 in DNA: TGTGCCAGCAGCTCCGAGTCGGGCATTCAGTACTTC.

J is TRBJ1-4 and V is TRBV5-6; D possibly corresponds to TRBD1 (6 bases). The CDR3 covers 16 residues. V gave up 4 bases and J gave up 0 bases, with 13 bases separating them. Germline lookup yields CDR1 SGHDT and CDR2 YYEEEE. CDR3 sequence: CASSEQGPTTNEKLFF. In nucleotides, the CDR3 is TGTGCCAGCAGCGAACAGGGACCAACAACTAATGAAAAACTGTTTTTT. Filled out from reference TRBV5-6 and TRBJ1-4, the complete variable domain reads DAGVTQSPTHLIKTRGQQVTLRCSPKSGHDTVSWYQQALGQGPQFIFQYYEEEERQRGNFPDRFSGHQFPNYSSELNVNALLLGDSALYLCASSEQGPTTNEKLFFGSGTQLSVL.